The 17 T cell receptor beta chains given below trace back to one sample, sequenced in a study of breast tumors, draining lymph nodes, adjacent tissues. Axillary draining lymph nodes of breast cancer patients supplied the node samples. TCRdb recomputed calls from the multiplex PCR reads with MiXCR, one row per CDR3 protein. The table has 150,000 to 250,000 distinct CDR3 sequences, about 32% seen once. Material for sequencing was axillary lymph node tissue. These receptors were taken from a female donor with breast cancer. Some clones in this sample may be carry-over from other donors' samples.

This clonotype has more than one count but fewer than ten. Being one base from a much bigger clone, this may be a read error. V gene TRBV3-1 combines with J gene TRBJ1-6; no clear D. V gave up 4 bases and J gave up 5 bases, with 9 bases separating them. CDR1 is LGHDT, CDR2 YNNKEL, per germline (reference sequence). This CDR3 contains 14 residues. The CDR3 coding sequence is TGTGCCAGCAGCCTTCGATCCCATAATTCACCCCTCCACTTT. This gives the protein CASSLRSHNSPLHF.

This clonotype was recorded at least ten times. A much larger clone lies a single base off, so this may be a read error. The chain joins TRBV10-3 to TRBJ2-7; D is undetermined. V was clipped by 4 bases and J by 6 bases, with 13 bases between them. CDR3 length: 13 amino acids. Germline CDR1 reads ENHRY; CDR2 reads SYGVKD. The CDR3 protein is CAISGLGFGEQYF. CDR3 nucleotide sequence: TGTGCCATCAGTGGGCTGGGGTTCGGCGAGCAGTACTTC.

In this sample, this clonotype turned up many times. This chain joins TRBV14 and TRBJ2-3; no clear D gene. This CDR3 has 15 amino acids. CDR1 SGHDN and CDR2 FVKESK come from the germline V gene. V shed 1 base and J shed 4 bases, with 12 bases lying between them. In nucleotides, the CDR3 is TGTGCCAGCAGCCAAGGAGGTTCAGTACCAGATACGCAGTATTTT. Encoded protein: CASSQGGSVPDTQYF.

This clonotype was counted at least ten times. This chain connects TRBV20-1 to TRBJ2-1, with 9 bases identical to TRBD2. Germline V CDR1 and CDR2: DFQATT, SNEGSKA (reference sequence). After removal of 5 bases from V and 7 bases from J, the junction contained 9 bases not matched to a gene. The CDR3 has 14 residues. Here the CDR3 reads CSAQSGGPTNEQFF. The DNA for the CDR3 is TGCAGTGCTCAAAGCGGGGGGCCCACTAATGAGCAGTTCTTC.

In this sample, this clonotype turned up many times. The chain has TRBV20-1 and TRBJ1-2, with D unclear. The CDR3 contains 13 residues. Trimming took off 0 bases at V and 6 bases at J, with 11 bases between the two ends. Germline CDR1 DFQATT, CDR2 SNEGSKA (reference sequence). CDR3 coding DNA: TGCAGTGCTAGAGACAGGTTTAAAGATGGCTACACCTTC. This sequence encodes CSARDRFKDGYTF.

The rearrangement uses TRBV27 and TRBJ1-2; D not resolved. This CDR3 is built from 14 residues. Germline CDR1 and CDR2: MNHEY and SMNVEV (reference sequence). The V and J ends lost 5 bases and 8 bases respectively, with 18 bases between them. CDR3 residues: CASSLIVGSLGYTF. CDR3 bases: TGTGCCAGCAGTCTAATCGTCGGGAGTTTAGGCTACACCTTC.

This clonotype has a single count. The chain combines TRBV2 with TRBJ2-7; possible D gene TRBD2, 6 bases. Germline V gene lookup returns CDR1 SNHLY and CDR2 FYNNEI. The CDR3 sequence is 16 residues long. V shed 6 bases and J shed 2 bases, with 20 bases lying between them. CDR3 in amino acids: CASRGGVGQFAYEQYF. CDR3 nucleotides: TGTGCCAGCAGGGGAGGTGTAGGGCAGTTCGCCTACGAGCAGTACTTC.

Turning to this clonotype: The CDR3 ends on some other residue instead of the conserved phenylalanine or tryptophan, so this is likely a read error. The DNA is omitted, as the CDR3 cannot be located on it reliably, and the CDR3 follows TCRdb's listing. The chain carries TRBV7-9 and TRBJ1-4. Looked up from germline, CDR1 is SEHNR and CDR2 is FQNEAQ (reference sequence). Ends included, the CDR3 has 8 residues. This chain's CDR3 is CASSSRAG.

This clonotype was observed a handful of times. V usage is TRBV12-3 or TRBV12-4 and J usage is TRBJ2-4, with 7 bases aligning to TRBD1. The CDR3 sequence is 13 residues long. Trimming removed 6 bases from V and 8 bases from J; junction bases left unmatched: 7. This CDR3 reads CASRRQGSDIQYF. CDR3 nucleotides: TGTGCCAGCAGGAGACAGGGATCAGACATTCAGTACTTC.

This clonotype was counted ten times or more. J is TRBJ1-3 and V is TRBV30, with unresolved D. Trimming removed 0 bases from V and 0 bases from J, with 3 bases in between. The CDR3 has 13 residues. CDR1 is GTSNPN, CDR2 SVGIG, per germline (reference sequence). CDR3 region: CAWSVHSGNTIYF. The CDR3 coding sequence is TGTGCCTGGAGTGTCCACTCTGGAAACACCATATATTTT.

To note about this clonotype: The junction does not match germline at one end; this may be a read error. This rearrangement joins TRBV7-9 to TRBJ1-1; 8 nucleotides align to TRBD1. Germline CDR1 is SEHNR and CDR2 is FQNEAQ (reference sequence). The CDR3 is 13 amino acids. CDR3 sequence reads: CASGQGMNTEALF. The CDR3, as DNA: TGTGCCAGTGGACAGGGTATGAACACTGAAGCTCTCTTT.

Many counts were recorded for this clonotype. The chain carries TRBV6-5 and TRBJ2-2; 10 nucleotides align to TRBD1. The CDR3 has 16 residues. Per germline, CDR1 MNHEY and CDR2 SVGAGI. The V and J ends lost 5 bases and 0 bases, in that order; junction bases with no gene match: 3. CDR3 region: CASSRDRGSNTGELFF. CDR3 nucleotide sequence: TGTGCCAGCAGTCGGGACAGGGGATCGAACACCGGGGAGCTGTTTTTT.

The rearrangement links TRBV6-1 to TRBJ1-1, with a weak D call TRBD1 (6 bases). Trimming stripped 7 bases from V and 7 bases from J, with 16 bases between. From germline, CDR1 is MNHNS and CDR2 SASEGT. The CDR3 is 13 amino acids. The CDR3, as DNA: TGTGCCAGCATCGAAAGGGGGAGAAATGAAGCTTTCTTT. It encodes CASIERGRNEAFF.

This clonotype occurred many times. The chain recombines TRBV7-2 with TRBJ2-2; possibly TRBD1 or TRBD2 for D (6 bases each). The CDR3 has 16 residues. The V and J ends lost 2 bases and 0 bases respectively, with 10 bases between them. Per germline, CDR1 SGHTA and CDR2 FQGNSA. The CDR3 spells CASSLIRGANTGELFF. CDR3 DNA: TGTGCCAGCAGCTTAATAAGGGGGGCGAACACCGGGGAGCTGTTTTTT. Filled out from reference TRBV7-2 and TRBJ2-2, the complete variable domain reads GAGVSQSPSNKVTEKGKDVELRCDPISGHTALYWYRQSLGQGLEFLIYFQGNSAPDKSGLPSDRFSAERTGGSVSTLTIQRTQQEDSAVYLCASSLIRGANTGELFFGEGSRLTVL.

This clonotype was seen at least ten times. This rearrangement joins TRBV7-9 to TRBJ2-1; D tentatively fits TRBD1 or TRBD2 (6 bases each). Germline lookup yields CDR1 SEHNR and CDR2 FQNEAQ (reference sequence). This CDR3 contains 15 residues. The V end was cut by 5 bases, the J end by 7 bases, with 18 bases between. CDR3: CASSPSWGARNEQFF. The CDR3, as DNA: TGTGCCAGCAGCCCGAGTTGGGGGGCGCGAAATGAGCAGTTCTTC.

For this clonotype: One end of the junction varies from germline; a read error may be responsible. The chain is built from TRBV7-7 and TRBJ2-2, with D tentatively TRBD1 or TRBD2 (6 bases each). The CDR3 spans 15 residues. Germline V gene sequence: CDR1 SSHAT, CDR2 FNYEAQ (reference sequence). Written as DNA, the CDR3 is TGTGCTAGCAGCTTAGGAGGGGGGTGGTCCGGGGAGCTGTTTTTT. Translation: CASSLGGGWSGELFF. Complete variable domain (other parts from reference TRBV7-7 and TRBJ2-2): GAGVSQSPRYKVTKRGQDVTLRCDPISSHATLYWYQQALGQGPEFLTYFNYEAQPDKSGLPSDRFSAERPEGSISTLTIQRTEQRDSAMYRCASSLGGGWSGELFFGEGSRLTVL.

CDR3 sequence (DNA): TGTGCCACCAGCAGAGTCGTGAGTGAAAAACTGTTTTTT. Translated: CATSRVVSEKLFF. The V call is TRBV15, the J call TRBJ1-4; D gene uncertain. Germline V gene data show CDR1 as LNHNV and CDR2 as YYDKDF (reference sequence). This CDR3 region has 13 residues. Trimming took off 1 base at V and 7 bases at J, with 7 bases between the two ends.